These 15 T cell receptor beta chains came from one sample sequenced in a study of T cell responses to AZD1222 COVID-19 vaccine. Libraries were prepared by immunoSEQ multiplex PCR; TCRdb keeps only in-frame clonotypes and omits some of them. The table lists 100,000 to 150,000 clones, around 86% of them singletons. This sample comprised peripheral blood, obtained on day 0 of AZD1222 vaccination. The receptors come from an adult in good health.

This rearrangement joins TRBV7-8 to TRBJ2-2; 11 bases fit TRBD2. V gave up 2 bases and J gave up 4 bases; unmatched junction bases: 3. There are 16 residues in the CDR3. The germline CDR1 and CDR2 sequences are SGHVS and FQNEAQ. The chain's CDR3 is CASSLTSGGVTGELFF. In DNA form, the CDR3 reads TGTGCCAGCAGCTTAACTAGCGGGGGTGTCACCGGGGAGCTGTTTTTT.

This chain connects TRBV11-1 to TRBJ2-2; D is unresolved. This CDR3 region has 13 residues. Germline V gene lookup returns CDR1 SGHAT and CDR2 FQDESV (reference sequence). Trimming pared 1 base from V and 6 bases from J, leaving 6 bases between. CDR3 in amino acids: CASSLVESGELFF. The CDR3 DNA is TGTGCCAGCAGCTTAGTCGAGTCCGGGGAGCTGTTTTTT.

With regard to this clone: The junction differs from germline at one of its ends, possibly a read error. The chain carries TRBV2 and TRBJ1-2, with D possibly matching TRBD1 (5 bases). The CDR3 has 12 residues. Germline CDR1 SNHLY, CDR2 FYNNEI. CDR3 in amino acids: CAGRGSGNGYTF. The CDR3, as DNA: TGTGCCGGCAGAGGTTCAGGGAATGGCTACACCTTC.

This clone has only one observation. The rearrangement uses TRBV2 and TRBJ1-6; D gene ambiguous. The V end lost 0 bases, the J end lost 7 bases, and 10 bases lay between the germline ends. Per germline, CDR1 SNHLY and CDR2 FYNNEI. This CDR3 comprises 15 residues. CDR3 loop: CASSEAGAANSPLHF. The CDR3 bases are TGTGCCAGCAGTGAAGCTGGAGCAGCGAATTCACCCCTCCACTTT.

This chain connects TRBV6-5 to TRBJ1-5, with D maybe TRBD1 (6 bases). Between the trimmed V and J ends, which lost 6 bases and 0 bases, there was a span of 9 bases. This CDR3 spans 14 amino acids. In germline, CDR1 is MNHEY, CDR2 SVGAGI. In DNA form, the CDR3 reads TGTGCCAGCAGCCAACAGGGTAGCAATCAGCCCCAGCATTTT. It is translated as CASSQQGSNQPQHF.

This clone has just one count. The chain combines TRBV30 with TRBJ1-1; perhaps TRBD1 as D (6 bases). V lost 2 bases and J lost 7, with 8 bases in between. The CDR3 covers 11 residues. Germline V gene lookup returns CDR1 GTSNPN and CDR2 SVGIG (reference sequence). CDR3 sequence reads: CAWSRTVEAFF. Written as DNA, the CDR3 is TGTGCCTGGAGTAGGACAGTTGAAGCTTTCTTT.

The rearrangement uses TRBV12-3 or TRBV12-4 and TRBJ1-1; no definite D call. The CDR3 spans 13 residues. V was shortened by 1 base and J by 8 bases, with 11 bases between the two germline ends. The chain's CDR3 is CASSLEVWGEAFF. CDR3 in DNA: TGTGCCAGCAGTTTAGAAGTGTGGGGAGAAGCTTTCTTT.

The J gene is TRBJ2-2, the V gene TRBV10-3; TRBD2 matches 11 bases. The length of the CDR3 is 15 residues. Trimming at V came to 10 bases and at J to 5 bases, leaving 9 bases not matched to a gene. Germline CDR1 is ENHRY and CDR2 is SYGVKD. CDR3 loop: CATLAGGSGTGELFF. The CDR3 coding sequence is TGTGCCACTCTAGCGGGGGGAAGTGGGACCGGGGAGCTGTTTTTT.

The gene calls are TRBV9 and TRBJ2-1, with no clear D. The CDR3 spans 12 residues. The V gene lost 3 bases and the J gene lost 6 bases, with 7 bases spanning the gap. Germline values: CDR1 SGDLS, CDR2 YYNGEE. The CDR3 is CASSGITNEQFF. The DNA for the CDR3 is TGTGCCAGCAGCGGGATAACCAATGAGCAGTTCTTC. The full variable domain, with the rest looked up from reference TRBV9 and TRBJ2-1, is DSGVTQTPKHLITATGQRVTLRCSPRSGDLSVYWYQQSLDQGLQFLIQYYNGEERAKGNILERFSAQQFPDLHSELNLSSLELGDSALYFCASSGITNEQFFGPGTRLTVL.

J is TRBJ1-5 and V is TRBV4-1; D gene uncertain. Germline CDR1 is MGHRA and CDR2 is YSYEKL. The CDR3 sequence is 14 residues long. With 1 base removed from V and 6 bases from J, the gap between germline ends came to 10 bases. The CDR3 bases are TGCGCCAGCAGCCAAGGGACCCAGCCTCAGCCCCAGCATTTT. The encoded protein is CASSQGTQPQPQHF.

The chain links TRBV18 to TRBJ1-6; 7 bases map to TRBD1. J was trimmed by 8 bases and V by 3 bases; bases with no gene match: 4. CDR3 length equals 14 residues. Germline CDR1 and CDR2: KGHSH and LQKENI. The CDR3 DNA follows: TGTGCCAGCTCACCGGGACAGTTGGATTCACCCCTCCACTTT. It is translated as CASSPGQLDSPLHF. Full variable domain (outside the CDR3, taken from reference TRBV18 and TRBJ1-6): NAGVMQNPRHLVRRRGQEARLRCSPMKGHSHVYWYRQLPEEGLKFMVYLQKENIIDESGMPKERFSAEFPKEGPSILRIQQVVRGDSAAYFCASSPGQLDSPLHFGNGTRLTVT.

The CDR3 reads CASSPRVRGNTEAFF. The CDR3 bases are TGTGCCAGCAGCCCCCGGGTCCGGGGGAACACTGAAGCTTTCTTT. The chain carries TRBV3-1 (or the pseudogene TRBV3-2) and TRBJ1-1, with D uncertain. V was trimmed by 4 bases and J by 1 base, leaving 13 bases between them. Germline values: CDR1 LGHDT, CDR2 YNNKEL (reference sequence). CDR3 length equals 15 residues.

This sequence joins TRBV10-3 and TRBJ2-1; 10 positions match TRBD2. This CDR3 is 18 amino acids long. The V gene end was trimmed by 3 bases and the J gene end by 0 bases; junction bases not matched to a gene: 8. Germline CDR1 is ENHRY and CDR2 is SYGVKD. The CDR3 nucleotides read TGTGCCATCAGTGAAGTTAGGACTAGCGGCAGCTCCTACAATGAGCAGTTCTTC. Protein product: CAISEVRTSGSSYNEQFF.

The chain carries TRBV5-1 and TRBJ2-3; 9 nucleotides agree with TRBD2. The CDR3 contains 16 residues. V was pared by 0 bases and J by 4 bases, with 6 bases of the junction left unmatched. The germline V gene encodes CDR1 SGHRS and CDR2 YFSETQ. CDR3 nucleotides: TGCGCCAGCAGCTTGGTTGCGGGGGGGCGCGCAGATACGCAGTATTTT. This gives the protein CASSLVAGGRADTQYF. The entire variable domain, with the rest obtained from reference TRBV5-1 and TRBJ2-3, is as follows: KAGVTQTPRYLIKTRGQQVTLSCSPISGHRSVSWYQQTPGQGLQFLFEYFSETQRNKGNFPGRFSGRQFSNSRSEMNVSTLELGDSALYLCASSLVAGGRADTQYFGPGTRLTVL.

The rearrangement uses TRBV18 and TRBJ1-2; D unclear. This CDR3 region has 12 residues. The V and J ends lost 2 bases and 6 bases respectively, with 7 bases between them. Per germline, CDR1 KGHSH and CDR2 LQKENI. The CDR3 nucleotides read TGTGCCAGCTCACCATGGGGAAATGGCTACACCTTC. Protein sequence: CASSPWGNGYTF.